Following are 21 T cell receptor beta chains from one sample sequenced in a study of Ad26.COV2.S vaccination and SARS-CoV-2 variants. The treatment is: over 15 received Ad26.COV2.S at low or high dose, single or two shots; 5 received placebo; per-sample allocation not given. The samples were gathered on day 63 after the first injection of vaccine or placebo. Profiling relied on immunoSEQ multiplex PCR, and the TCRdb table lists in-frame clones only, not all of them. The data hold about 350,000 clones, with more than 85% observed a single time. Sequencing used peripheral blood, obtained in a trial of Ad26.COV2.S vaccine versus placebo. Receptors originate from a person aged 18-60 years who received the Ad26.COV2.S COVID-19 vaccine or a placebo.

The chain uses TRBV28 and TRBJ2-4; 7 bases line up with TRBD2. The junction had 11 bases not matched to a gene; V was cut back by 5 bases and J by 7 bases. Germline V CDR1 and CDR2: MDHEN, SYDVKM. The CDR3 loop spans 15 amino acids. The CDR3 region is CASSHLDGGSNIQYF. In DNA form, the CDR3 reads TGTGCCAGCAGTCATCTGGACGGGGGGTCGAACATTCAGTACTTC.

V is TRBV28 and J is TRBJ1-2; D ambiguous. The CDR3 contains 15 residues. The ends were cut back, 6 bases at V and 2 bases at J, with 16 bases in the middle. The germline V gene encodes CDR1 MDHEN and CDR2 SYDVKM. CDR3 in amino acids: CASSPMTGNNYGYTF. CDR3 DNA sequence: TGTGCCAGCAGCCCCATGACCGGGAACAACTATGGCTACACCTTC.

The chain uses TRBV9 and TRBJ2-3, with 11 bases lining up with TRBD2. The length of the CDR3 is 17 residues. With 0 bases clipped from V and 6 bases from J, the junction kept 9 bases outside the gene matches. Germline CDR1 is SGDLS and CDR2 is YYNGEE. CDR3 in amino acids: CASSVERIAGGPDTQYF. The CDR3 DNA follows: TGTGCCAGCAGCGTAGAGCGTATAGCGGGAGGGCCCGATACGCAGTATTTT.

The chain recombines TRBV29-1 with TRBJ1-2; D gene unclear. The V and J ends lost 1 base and 4 bases respectively, with 4 bases between them. This CDR3 region has 11 residues. Germline loops: CDR1 SQVTM, CDR2 ANQGSEA. The CDR3 DNA reads TGCAGCGTTGAAGCCAGCTATGGCTACACCTTC. This translates into CSVEASYGYTF. Variable domain in full (rest from reference TRBV29-1 and TRBJ1-2): SAVISQKPSRDICQRGTSLTIQCQVDSQVTMMFWYRQQPGQSLTLIATANQGSEATYESGFVIDKFPISRPNLTFSTLTVSNMSPEDSSIYLCSVEASYGYTFGSGTRLTVV.

The CDR3 protein is CASSQGEGNFSPLHF. The CDR3 coding sequence is TGCGCCAGCAGCCAAGGAGAGGGAAACTTTTCACCCCTCCACTTT. This chain uses TRBV4-1 with TRBJ1-6; D unclear. The CDR3 totals 15 residues. V was clipped by 1 base and J by 9 bases, with 13 bases between them. Germline CDR1 MGHRA, CDR2 YSYEKL.

The chain has TRBV6-1 and TRBJ1-2; D is unresolved. From germline, CDR1 is MNHNS and CDR2 SASEGT. Trimming cost V 3 bases and J 1 base, with 6 bases left between them. The CDR3 is 13 amino acids. In DNA, the CDR3 is TGTGCCAGCAGTGATCTTGATAACTATGGCTACACCTTC. Translation: CASSDLDNYGYTF.

The chain combines TRBV3-1 (or the pseudogene TRBV3-2) with TRBJ1-2; D is unclear. Trimming removed 0 bases at V and 6 bases at J, with 8 bases between. The CDR3 spans 13 residues. Germline V CDR1 and CDR2: LGHDT, YNNKEL (reference sequence). The CDR3 region has the DNA TGTGCCAGCAGCCAAGAATTCACTCATGGCTACACCTTC. Translated: CASSQEFTHGYTF.

The V and J genes are TRBV28 and TRBJ2-7, with 9 nucleotides matching TRBD1. The V segment lost 8 bases and the J segment 1 base; nucleotides outside the gene matches: 9. Germline CDR1 MDHEN, CDR2 SYDVKM. This CDR3 has 15 amino acids. The CDR3 nucleotides are TGTGCCAGCGGTACCCCGGGACAGGGATCCTACGAGCAGTACTTC. Translating it yields CASGTPGQGSYEQYF.

The table lists this clone with a count of one. The rearrangement uses TRBV5-1 and TRBJ1-1, with D hard to call. The ends were cut back, 2 bases at V and 1 base at J, with 6 bases in the middle. The CDR3 contains 13 residues. Germline V gene sequence: CDR1 SGHRS, CDR2 YFSETQ. DNA for the CDR3: TGCGCCAGCAGCTTTGACGGGAACACTGAAGCTTTCTTT. The encoded protein is CASSFDGNTEAFF.

This rearrangement joins TRBV15 to TRBJ1-4; unclear D gene. CDR1 is LNHNV, CDR2 YYDKDF, per germline (reference sequence). V lost 1 base to trimming and J lost 4 bases, with 1 base between them. The CDR3 totals 12 residues. The CDR3, as DNA: TGTGCCACCAGCAGAGTTAATGAAAAACTGTTTTTT. The encoded protein is CATSRVNEKLFF.

J is TRBJ1-2 and V is TRBV28; 7 bases agree with TRBD1. CDR1 is MDHEN and CDR2 is SYDVKM in the germline V gene. The length of the CDR3 is 16 residues. J was trimmed by 5 bases and V by 4 bases; bases with no gene match: 13. DNA of the CDR3: TGTGCCAGCAGTTCTGACAGGGTGATAGGAGGGTATGGCTACACCTTC. Amino acids: CASSSDRVIGGYGYTF.

The rearrangement uses TRBV4-1 and TRBJ1-2, with 8 bases aligning to TRBD1. This CDR3 contains 17 residues. V shed 0 bases and J 4 bases; nucleotides not matched to a gene: 10. Germline CDR1 is MGHRA and CDR2 is YSYEKL. CDR3 sequence: CASSQDWGRGRGYGYTF. The CDR3 DNA sequence: TGCGCCAGCAGCCAAGATTGGGGCAGGGGGCGAGGCTATGGCTACACCTTC.

The rearrangement joins TRBV2 to TRBJ1-2, with 7 positions matching TRBD1. V shed 6 bases and J 0 bases; nucleotides not matched to a gene: 10. The CDR3 extends over 16 amino acids. CDR1 is SNHLY and CDR2 is FYNNEI in the germline V gene. DNA for the CDR3: TGTGCCAGCAGCCCCGACAGGGCTTTATCTAACTATGGCTACACCTTC. Translated, it gives CASSPDRALSNYGYTF.

J is TRBJ2-5 and V is TRBV5-5, with 14 bases matching TRBD2. The J segment lost 5 bases and the V segment lost 4 bases, leaving 7 bases of the junction unmatched. This CDR3 spans 16 amino acids. Germline V gives CDR1 SGHKS, CDR2 YYEKEE (reference sequence). The CDR3 DNA sequence: TGTGCCAGCAGCGCGGGGACTAGCGGGAGTCGGGAGACCCAGTACTTC. This sequence encodes CASSAGTSGSRETQYF.

The chain's CDR3 is CASSLPWGTEAFF. Written as DNA, the CDR3 is TGTGCCAGCAGTCTCCCGTGGGGCACTGAAGCTTTCTTT. This chain uses TRBV12-3 or TRBV12-4 with TRBJ1-1; no firm D call. CDR3 length: 13 residues. Trimming stripped 5 bases from V and 4 bases from J, with 11 bases between.

This clone was counted once. The chain uses TRBV18 and TRBJ2-1, with 8 bases fitting TRBD1. J lost 8 bases, V lost 0 bases, and 9 bases had no gene match. Germline assignment: CDR1 KGHSH and CDR2 LQKENI. The CDR3 runs to 16 residues. Here the CDR3 DNA reads TGTGCCAGCTCACCACCGGACCTGGACAGGGACGATGAGCAGTTCTTC. Its translation is CASSPPDLDRDDEQFF. Complete variable domain (other parts from reference TRBV18 and TRBJ2-1): NAGVMQNPRHLVRRRGQEARLRCSPMKGHSHVYWYRQLPEEGLKFMVYLQKENIIDESGMPKERFSAEFPKEGPSILRIQQVVRGDSAAYFCASSPPDLDRDDEQFFGPGTRLTVL.

The V and J genes are TRBV3-1 (or the pseudogene TRBV3-2) and TRBJ1-6, with 7 bases identical to TRBD1. The length of the CDR3 is 14 residues. With V trimmed by 4 bases and J by 7 bases, 4 bases remained unmatched. The germline V gene has CDR1 LGHDT and CDR2 YNNKEL (reference sequence). The CDR3 DNA is TGTGCCAGCAGCCCGGGACAGCAGAATTCACCCCTCCACTTT. This sequence encodes CASSPGQQNSPLHF.

V gene TRBV6-5 combines with J gene TRBJ2-7; 9 positions match TRBD1. V lost 6 bases to trimming and J lost 6 bases; unmatched junction nucleotides: 12. Germline-derived CDR1 and CDR2 are MNHEY and SVGAGI. The length of the CDR3 is 15 residues. CDR3 region: CASRSGQGRSIEQYF. CDR3 sequence (DNA): TGTGCCAGCAGGTCCGGACAGGGGCGCTCAATCGAGCAGTACTTC.

This sequence joins TRBV10-1 and TRBJ2-2; 8 bases map to TRBD1. Germline CDR1 is WNHNN and CDR2 is SYGVQD (reference sequence). V was clipped by 4 bases and J by 8 bases; unmatched bases: 6. The CDR3 totals 14 residues. CDR3 DNA: TGCGCCAGCAGTGCGGATAACAGGGGGGGGGAGCTGTTTTTT. This codes for CASSADNRGGELFF.

The chain employs TRBV11-2 and TRBJ2-3; the match to TRBD2 covers 10 bases. The CDR3 is made up of 15 amino acids. Trimming at V came to 2 bases and at J to 6 bases, leaving 5 bases not matched to a gene. CDR1 is SGHAT and CDR2 is FQNNGV in the germline V gene. The CDR3 coding sequence is TGTGCCAGCAGCTTAATAGCGGGAGGATTCGATACGCAGTATTTT. Translated: CASSLIAGGFDTQYF.

The chain carries TRBV4-3 and TRBJ1-5; no firm D call. This CDR3 comprises 14 residues. The ends were cut back, 0 bases at V and 4 bases at J, with 7 bases in the middle. CDR1 is LGHNA, CDR2 YSLEER, per germline. CDR3 sequence (DNA): TGCGCCAGCAGCCAAGAAGTGGGGAATCAGCCCCAGCATTTT. Residues: CASSQEVGNQPQHF.